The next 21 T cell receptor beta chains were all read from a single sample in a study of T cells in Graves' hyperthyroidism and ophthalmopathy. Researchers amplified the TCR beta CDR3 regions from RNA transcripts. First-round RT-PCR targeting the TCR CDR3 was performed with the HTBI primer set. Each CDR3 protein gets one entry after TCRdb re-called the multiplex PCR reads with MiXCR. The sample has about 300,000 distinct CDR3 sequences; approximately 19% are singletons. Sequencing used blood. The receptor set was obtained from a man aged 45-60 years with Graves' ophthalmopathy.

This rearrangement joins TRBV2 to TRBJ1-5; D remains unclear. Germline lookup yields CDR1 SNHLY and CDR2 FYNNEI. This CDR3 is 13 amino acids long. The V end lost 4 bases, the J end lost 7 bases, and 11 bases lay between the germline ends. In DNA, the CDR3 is TGTGCCAGCAGTGTGACCGATGGACAGCCCCAGCATTTT. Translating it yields CASSVTDGQPQHF.

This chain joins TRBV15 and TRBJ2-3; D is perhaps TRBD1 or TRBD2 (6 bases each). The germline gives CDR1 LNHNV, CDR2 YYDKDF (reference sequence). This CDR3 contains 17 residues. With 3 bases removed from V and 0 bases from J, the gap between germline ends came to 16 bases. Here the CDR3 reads CATSSPGSRGSTDTQYF. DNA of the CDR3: TGTGCCACCAGCAGTCCCGGGAGTAGGGGGAGCACAGATACGCAGTATTTT.

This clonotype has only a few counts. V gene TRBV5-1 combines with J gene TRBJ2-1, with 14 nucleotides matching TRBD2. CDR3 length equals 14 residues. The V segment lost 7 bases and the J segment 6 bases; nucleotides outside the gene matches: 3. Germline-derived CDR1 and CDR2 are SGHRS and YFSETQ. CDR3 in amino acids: CASGLAGGTNEQFF. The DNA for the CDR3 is TGCGCCAGCGGACTAGCGGGAGGAACCAATGAGCAGTTCTTC.

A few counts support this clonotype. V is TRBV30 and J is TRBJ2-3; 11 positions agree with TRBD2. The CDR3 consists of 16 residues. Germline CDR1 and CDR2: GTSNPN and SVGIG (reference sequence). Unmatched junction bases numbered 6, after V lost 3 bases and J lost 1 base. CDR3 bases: TGTGCCTGGAGCGACGGACTAGCGGGCGGCACAGATACGCAGTATTTT. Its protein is CAWSDGLAGGTDTQYF.

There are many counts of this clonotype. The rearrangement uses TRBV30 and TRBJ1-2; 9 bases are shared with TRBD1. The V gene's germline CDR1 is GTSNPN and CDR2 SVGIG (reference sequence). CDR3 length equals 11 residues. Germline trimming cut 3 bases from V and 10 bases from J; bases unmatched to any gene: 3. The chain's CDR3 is CAWRDRGDYTF. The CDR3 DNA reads TGTGCCTGGAGGGACAGGGGTGACTACACCTTC.

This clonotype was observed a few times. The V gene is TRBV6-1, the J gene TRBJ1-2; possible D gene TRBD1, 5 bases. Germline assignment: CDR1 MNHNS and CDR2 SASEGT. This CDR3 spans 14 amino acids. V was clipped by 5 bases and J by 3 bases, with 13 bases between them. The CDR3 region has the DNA TGTGCCAGCAGTTCCGGTGGGGCCCACTATGGCTACACCTTC. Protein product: CASSSGGAHYGYTF.

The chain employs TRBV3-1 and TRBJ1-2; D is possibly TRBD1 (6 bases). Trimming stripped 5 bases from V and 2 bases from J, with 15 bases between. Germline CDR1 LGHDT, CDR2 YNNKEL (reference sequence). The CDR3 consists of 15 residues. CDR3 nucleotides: TGTGCCAGCAGCTACCTGGGGCAGGGGAACTATGGCTACACCTTC. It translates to CASSYLGQGNYGYTF.

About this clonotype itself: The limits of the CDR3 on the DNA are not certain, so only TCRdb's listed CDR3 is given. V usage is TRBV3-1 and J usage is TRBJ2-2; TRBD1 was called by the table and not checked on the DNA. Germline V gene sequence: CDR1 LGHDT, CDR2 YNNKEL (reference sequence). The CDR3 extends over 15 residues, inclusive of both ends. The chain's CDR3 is CASSQDRQHDGSCFF.

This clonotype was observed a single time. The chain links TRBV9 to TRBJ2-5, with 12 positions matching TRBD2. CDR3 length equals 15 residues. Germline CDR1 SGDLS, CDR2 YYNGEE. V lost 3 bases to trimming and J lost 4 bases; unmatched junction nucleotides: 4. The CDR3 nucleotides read TGTGCCAGCAGCGACCTAGCGGGAGGGACAGAGACCCAGTACTTC. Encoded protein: CASSDLAGGTETQYF. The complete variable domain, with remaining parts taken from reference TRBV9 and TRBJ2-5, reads DSGVTQTPKHLITATGQRVTLRCSPRSGDLSVYWYQQSLDQGLQFLIQYYNGEERAKGNILERFSAQQFPDLHSELNLSSLELGDSALYFCASSDLAGGTETQYFGPGTRLLVL.

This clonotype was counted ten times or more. The CDR3 sequence is CASSPGTSRTDTQYF. The CDR3 DNA reads TGTGCCAGCAGCCCCGGGACTAGCCGCACAGATACGCAGTATTTT. The chain links TRBV4-2 to TRBJ2-3; 9 nucleotides match TRBD2. Germline values: CDR1 LGHNA, CDR2 YNFKEQ. Trimming removed 4 bases from V and 1 base from J; junction bases left unmatched: 3. This CDR3 is built from 15 residues.

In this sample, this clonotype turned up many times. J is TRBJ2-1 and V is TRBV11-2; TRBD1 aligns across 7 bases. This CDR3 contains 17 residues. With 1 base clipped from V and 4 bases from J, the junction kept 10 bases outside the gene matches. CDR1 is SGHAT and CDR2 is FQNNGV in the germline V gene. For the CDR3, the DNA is TGTGCCAGCAGCTTAGCGACAGGGAAGAGGGGGTACAATGAGCAGTTCTTC. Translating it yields CASSLATGKRGYNEQFF.

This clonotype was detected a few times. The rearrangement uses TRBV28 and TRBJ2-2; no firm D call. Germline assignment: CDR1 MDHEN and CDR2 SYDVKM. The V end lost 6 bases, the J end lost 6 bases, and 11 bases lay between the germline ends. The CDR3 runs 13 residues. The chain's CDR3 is CASSFEYAGELFF. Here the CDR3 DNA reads TGTGCCAGCAGCTTTGAGTACGCCGGGGAGCTGTTTTTT.

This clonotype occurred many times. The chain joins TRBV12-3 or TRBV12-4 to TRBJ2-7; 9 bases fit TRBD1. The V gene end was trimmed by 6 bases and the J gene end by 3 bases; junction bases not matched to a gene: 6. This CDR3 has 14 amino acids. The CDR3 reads CASSSTGGIYEQYF. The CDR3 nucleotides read TGTGCCAGCAGCTCGACAGGGGGGATCTACGAGCAGTACTTC.

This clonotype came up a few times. The CDR3 loop reads CASSHVQENYGYTF. CDR3 nucleotides: TGTGCCAGCAGCCATGTACAGGAGAACTATGGCTACACCTTC. The rearrangement links TRBV4-2 to TRBJ1-2; D might be TRBD1 (5 bases). This CDR3 spans 14 amino acids. V shed 3 bases and J shed 2 bases, with 10 bases lying between them. Germline CDR1 is LGHNA and CDR2 is YNFKEQ.

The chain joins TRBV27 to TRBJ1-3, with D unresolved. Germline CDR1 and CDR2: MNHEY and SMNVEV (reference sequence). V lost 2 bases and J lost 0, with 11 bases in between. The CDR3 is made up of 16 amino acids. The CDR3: CASSLRGPNSGNTIYF. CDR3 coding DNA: TGTGCCAGCAGTTTACGTGGACCGAACTCTGGAAACACCATATATTTT.

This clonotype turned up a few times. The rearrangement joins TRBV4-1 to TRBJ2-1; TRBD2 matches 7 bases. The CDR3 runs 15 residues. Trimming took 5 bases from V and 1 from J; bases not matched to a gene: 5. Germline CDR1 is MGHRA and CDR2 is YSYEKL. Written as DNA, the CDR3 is TGCGCCAGCAGCAGGTCGCGGGAGTCCTACAATGAGCAGTTCTTC. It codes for CASSRSRESYNEQFF.

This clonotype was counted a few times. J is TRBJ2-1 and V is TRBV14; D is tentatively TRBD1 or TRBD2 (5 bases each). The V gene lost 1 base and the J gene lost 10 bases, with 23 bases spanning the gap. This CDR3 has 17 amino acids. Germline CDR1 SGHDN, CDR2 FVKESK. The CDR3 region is CASSQAVGPRTHSEQFF. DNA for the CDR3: TGTGCCAGCAGCCAAGCAGTGGGACCCCGAACCCATTCCGAGCAGTTCTTC.

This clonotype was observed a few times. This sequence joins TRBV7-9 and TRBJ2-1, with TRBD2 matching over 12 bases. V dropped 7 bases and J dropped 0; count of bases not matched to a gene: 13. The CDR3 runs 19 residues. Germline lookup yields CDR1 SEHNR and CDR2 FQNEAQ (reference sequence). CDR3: CASNEEWLAGGSSYNEQFF. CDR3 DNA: TGTGCCAGCAACGAAGAATGGCTAGCGGGAGGGTCCTCCTACAATGAGCAGTTCTTC. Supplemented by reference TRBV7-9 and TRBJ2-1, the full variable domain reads DTGVSQNPRHKITKRGQNVTFRCDPISEHNRLYWYRQTLGQGPEFLTYFQNEAQLEKSRLLSDRFSAERPKGSFSTLEIQRTEQGDSAMYLCASNEEWLAGGSSYNEQFFGPGTRLTVL.

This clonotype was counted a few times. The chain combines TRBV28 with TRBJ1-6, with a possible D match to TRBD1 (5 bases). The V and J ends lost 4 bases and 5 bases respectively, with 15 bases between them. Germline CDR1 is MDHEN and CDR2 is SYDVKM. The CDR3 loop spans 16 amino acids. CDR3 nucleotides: TGTGCCAGCAGTTCCAGCGGGCAGGGAAATAATTCACCCCTCCACTTT. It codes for CASSSSGQGNNSPLHF. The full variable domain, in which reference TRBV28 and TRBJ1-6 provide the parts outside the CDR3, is DVKVTQSSRYLVKRTGEKVFLECVQDMDHENMFWYRQDPGLGLRLIYFSYDVKMKEKGDIPEGYSVSREKKERFSLILESASTNQTSMYLCASSSSGQGNNSPLHFGNGTRLTVT.

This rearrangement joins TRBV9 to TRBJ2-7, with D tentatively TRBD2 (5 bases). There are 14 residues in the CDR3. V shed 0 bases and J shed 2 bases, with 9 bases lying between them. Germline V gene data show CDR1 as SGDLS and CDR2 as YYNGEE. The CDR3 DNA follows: TGTGCCAGCAGCGTAGCTATCGGGGCCTACGAGCAGTACTTC. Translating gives CASSVAIGAYEQYF.

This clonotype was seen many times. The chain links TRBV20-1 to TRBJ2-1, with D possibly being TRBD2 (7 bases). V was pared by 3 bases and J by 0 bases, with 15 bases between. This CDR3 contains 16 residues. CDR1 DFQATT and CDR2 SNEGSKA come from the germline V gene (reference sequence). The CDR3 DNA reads TGCAGTGCTAGTGGGGTGGGGGGGCTCTCCTACAATGAGCAGTTCTTC. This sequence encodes CSASGVGGLSYNEQFF.